This T cell receptor beta chain was identified during a study of T-cell memory formation after mild COVID-19 (dated by TCRdb to the early 2020s). Notes on the research overall: Most TCR sequence clusters were specific to one of the two donors. In two donors, T-cell clones that expanded and contracted after mild COVID-19 were followed by sequencing TCRalpha and TCRbeta repertoires longitudinally. Two young, previously healthy adult volunteers, one female and one male, were included in the cohort. Broader findings and caveats from the paper: Some responding clones were found in pre-infection memory, which suggests that pre-existing cross-reactive memory T cells took part in the SARS-CoV-2 response. Contracting CD4+ clones appeared mostly in the CM and EM memory subsets, whereas CD8+ clones were enriched in EMRA. Clones that contracted from day 15 to 85 showed balanced CD4/CD8 phenotypes, whereas a second wave of clones that expanded from day 15 to 37 leaned towards CD4+. SARS-CoV-2 specificity of the second-wave clones peaking on day 37 was not confirmed. Only two mild cases were covered by the study, and larger cohorts that include severe cases with pre-infection samples were considered necessary.

Comments on this clonotype: Its antigen has not been determined. Base qualities are not recorded, but no much larger clone differs from it by a single base.

The listed sequencing device is Illumina NovaSeq 6000. cDNA libraries for TCRalpha and TCRbeta were prepared by 5'RACE using constant-segment primers, with sample barcodes and unique molecular identifiers added. RNA was extracted from every sample with Trizol reagent. Library amplification was performed in two PCR steps, and a second sample barcode and Illumina TruSeq adapters were introduced in the second step. Sequencing of the libraries was done on an Illumina NovaSeq, producing 2 x 150 bp paired-end reads. As for the authors' bioinformatics: Demultiplexing of reads and collapsing into UMI-guided consensus sequences were performed with migec v1.2.7. Using mixcr v2.1.11, the UMI consensuses were aligned to TRA and TRB V and J templates and assembled into clonotypes. Clonotypes were classified as expanded or contracted when called significant by both edgeR and NoisET, with noise models trained on biological replicates. For edgeR calls, the thresholds were a false discovery rate-adjusted p below 0.01 and a log2 fold-change of 1. As an exploratory analysis of dynamics, PCA with hierarchical clustering was applied to max-normalized trajectories of the 1000 most abundant clonotypes. The CD4 or CD8 phenotype of responding clones was assigned using the separately sequenced CD4+ and CD8+ repertoires. TCRdb trimmed the raw reads at Q25, called clones with MiXCR and kept productive beta chains. All rows with the same CDR3 protein become a single entry with the most common DNA and genes. The V and J calls were determined by TCRdb, not by the authors. In this sample the table shows almost 350,000 distinct CDR3 sequences, 20% of which occur a single time. The top ten clones comprise roughly 21% of the sample.

The CDR3 spans 9 residues, from the cysteine through the phenylalanine. This entry keeps only the CDR3 DNA: 27 bases, framed from base 1. Trimming removed 10 bases from V and 7 bases from J, leaving 5 bases between the germline ends. PBMCs were isolated by Ficoll-Paque density gradient centrifugation. The chain is encoded by TRBV12-3 or TRBV12-4 joined to TRBJ2-1; no D gene is confidently identified. The clonotype was recovered from a man aged 18 to 29 who had mild COVID-19 (a few samples of this study predate the infection). The sample titles of this study are shuffled in the database, so cell type and time point are left out; the donor was told from shared clones. What was sequenced was PBMCs or a T cell subset sorted from them (not recorded which). The CDR3 is CATGNEQFF. The DNA sequence is given as TGTGCCACCGGTAATGAGCAGTTCTTC.